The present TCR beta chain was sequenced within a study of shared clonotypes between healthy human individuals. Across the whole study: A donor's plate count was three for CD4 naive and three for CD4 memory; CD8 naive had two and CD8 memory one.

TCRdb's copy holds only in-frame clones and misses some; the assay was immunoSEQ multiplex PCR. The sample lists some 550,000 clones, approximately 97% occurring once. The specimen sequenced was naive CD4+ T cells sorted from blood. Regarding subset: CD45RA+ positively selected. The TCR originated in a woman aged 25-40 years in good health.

The CDR3 region is CASSPGEVGEQYF. CDR3 coding DNA: TGTGCCAGCAGCCCCGGAGAGGTTGGCGAGCAGTACTTC. The V and J genes are TRBV13 and TRBJ2-7, with unresolved D. V was cut by 5 bases and J by 6 bases, with 14 bases left in between. The CDR3 is 13 amino acids. The germline CDR1 and CDR2 sequences are PRHDT and FYEKMQ (reference sequence).